This passage covers 3 T cell receptor beta chains from one sample sequenced in a study of blood T cell repertoires in COVID-19. The table came from immunoSEQ multiplex PCR; TCRdb's copy has only in-frame clones and leaves some out. Of 200,000 to 250,000 clones listed, around 78% are singletons. Sequences were obtained from peripheral blood. These receptor sequences come from a woman in her 70s with active or convalescent COVID-19.

V is TRBV5-1 and J is TRBJ2-3, with 7 nucleotides matching TRBD1. Germline CDR1 is SGHRS and CDR2 is YFSETQ. The CDR3 has 14 residues. Trimming removed 5 bases from V and 0 bases from J; junction bases left unmatched: 3. CDR3 coding DNA: TGCGCCAGCAGGGACAGGCCAAGCACAGATACGCAGTATTTT. Encoded protein: CASRDRPSTDTQYF. The full variable domain, in which reference TRBV5-1 and TRBJ2-3 provide the parts outside the CDR3, is KAGVTQTPRYLIKTRGQQVTLSCSPISGHRSVSWYQQTPGQGLQFLFEYFSETQRNKGNFPGRFSGRQFSNSRSEMNVSTLELGDSALYLCASRDRPSTDTQYFGPGTRLTVL.

V usage is TRBV3-1 (or the pseudogene TRBV3-2) and J usage is TRBJ2-4; 11 bases align to TRBD2. V lost 4 bases to trimming and J lost 8 bases; unmatched junction nucleotides: 7. This CDR3 contains 15 residues. The germline V gene encodes CDR1 LGHDT and CDR2 YNNKEL (reference sequence). For the CDR3, the DNA is TGTGCCAGCAGCCTCTCTACTAGCGGGAGTTACATTCAGTACTTC. Its protein is CASSLSTSGSYIQYF.

The CDR3 coding sequence is TGTGCCAGCAGCCCGGGACAGTTCTTTGGCTACACCTTC. This translates into CASSPGQFFGYTF. This chain links TRBV7-2 with TRBJ1-2, with 7 positions matching TRBD1. Germline CDR1 and CDR2: SGHTA and FQGNSA. The V gene end was trimmed by 5 bases and the J gene end by 7 bases; junction bases not matched to a gene: 7. The CDR3 is 13 residues long.